The 11 T cell receptor beta chains presented below share a single source sample, sequenced in a study of blood T cell repertoires in COVID-19 (dated by TCRdb to about 2020). The library came from the immunoSEQ multiplex PCR assay. The immuneACCESS repertoire file appears here via TCRdb, limited to in-frame rearrangements. These files lack a portion of the clones; in checked studies, under half of the deficit traces to unresolved V genes, and the cause of the others is not known. A total of about 220,000 clones appear in this sample, 80% to 90% of them only once. The ten largest clones capture around 2.5% of the sample. The sample comprised peripheral blood. These receptors originate from a man aged 40-49 years who had recovered from COVID-19.

This chain connects TRBV9 to TRBJ2-1; 10 positions match TRBD2. CDR3 length: 17 residues. In germline, CDR1 is SGDLS, CDR2 YYNGEE. J gave up 8 bases and V 0 bases, and 11 bases lay outside the gene matches. Written as DNA, the CDR3 is TGTGCCAGCAGCGTAGAACCAGCGGGAGGGTTGGTTGATGAGCAGTTCTTC. Translation: CASSVEPAGGLVDEQFF.

This chain joins TRBV7-2 and TRBJ2-3; no firm D call. With 1 base removed from V and 4 bases from J, the gap between germline ends came to 6 bases. This CDR3 spans 13 amino acids. Looked up from germline, CDR1 is SGHTA and CDR2 is FQGNSA. CDR3 nucleotide sequence: TGTGCCAGCAGCTTAGTGAGCCCAGATACGCAGTATTTT. Encoded protein: CASSLVSPDTQYF.

This clone was recorded only once. The V gene is TRBV20-1, the J gene TRBJ2-5; 9 bases map to TRBD2. With 3 bases clipped from V and 1 base from J, the junction kept 6 bases outside the gene matches. The V gene's germline CDR1 is DFQATT and CDR2 SNEGSKA (reference sequence). The CDR3 covers 15 residues. CDR3 loop: CSASTSGPSQETQYF. CDR3 DNA sequence: TGCAGTGCTAGTACTAGCGGGCCCTCCCAAGAGACCCAGTACTTC.

The V and J genes are TRBV7-8 and TRBJ1-6; D remains unclear. The CDR3 totals 12 residues. CDR1 is SGHVS, CDR2 FQNEAQ, per germline. With 0 bases removed from V and 14 bases from J, the gap between germline ends came to 8 bases. CDR3 sequence reads: CASSLAEEALHF. As DNA, the CDR3 is TGTGCCAGCAGCTTAGCTGAGGAGGCCCTCCACTTT.

In nucleotides, the CDR3 is TGTGCCAGCAGCTCGGGACTAATGGGAACTGAAGCTTTCTTT. Its protein is CASSSGLMGTEAFF. This rearrangement joins TRBV5-5 to TRBJ1-1; maybe TRBD1 (5 bases). The CDR3 is made up of 14 amino acids. Germline V gene lookup returns CDR1 SGHKS and CDR2 YYEKEE (reference sequence). With 3 bases removed from V and 5 bases from J, the gap between germline ends came to 14 bases.

This chain connects TRBV6-2 or TRBV6-3 to TRBJ1-2, with 8 bases fitting TRBD1. CDR3 length equals 14 residues. V was pared by 5 bases and J by 0 bases, with 2 bases of the junction left unmatched. CDR1 is MNHEY, CDR2 SVGEGT, per germline. The DNA for the CDR3 is TGTGCCAGCAGTCAGGGGGCGGCTAACTATGGCTACACCTTC. This gives the protein CASSQGAANYGYTF.

The rearrangement uses TRBV14 and TRBJ1-1, with D unclear. Germline loops: CDR1 SGHDN, CDR2 FVKESK. V lost 4 bases and J lost 0, with 6 bases in between. The CDR3 spans 13 residues. Here the CDR3 DNA reads TGTGCCAGCAGCCCGTTTATGAACACTGAAGCTTTCTTT. Translating it yields CASSPFMNTEAFF.

V and J are TRBV13 and TRBJ2-2; D might be TRBD1 (5 bases). Germline V gene lookup returns CDR1 PRHDT and CDR2 FYEKMQ (reference sequence). This CDR3 has 16 amino acids. The ends were cut back, 0 bases at V and 1 base at J, with 9 bases in the middle. CDR3 nucleotide sequence: TGTGCCAGCAGCTTAGGGGCAGGGCAGAACACCGGGGAGCTGTTTTTT. Translated, it gives CASSLGAGQNTGELFF. Filled out from reference TRBV13 and TRBJ2-2, the complete variable domain reads AAGVIQSPRHLIKEKRETATLKCYPIPRHDTVYWYQQGPGQDPQFLISFYEKMQSDKGSIPDRFSAQQFSDYHSELNMSSLELGDSALYFCASSLGAGQNTGELFFGEGSRLTVL.

The rearrangement joins TRBV5-1 to TRBJ2-1; 7 positions match TRBD2. Germline V gene lookup returns CDR1 SGHRS and CDR2 YFSETQ. J was trimmed by 0 bases and V by 1 base; bases with no gene match: 4. CDR3 length: 16 amino acids. The CDR3 loop is CASSLRGGSSYNEQFF. Written as DNA, the CDR3 is TGCGCCAGCAGCTTGCGCGGGGGATCCTCCTACAATGAGCAGTTCTTC.

This chain joins TRBV10-3 and TRBJ2-3; no reliable D call. The V and J ends lost 4 bases and 2 bases respectively, with 7 bases between them. Germline loops: CDR1 ENHRY, CDR2 SYGVKD. CDR3 length: 13 residues. The CDR3 DNA is TGTGCCATCAGTGCTCCCTCCACAGATACGCAGTATTTT. Its protein product is CAISAPSTDTQYF.

In this sample, this clone turned up once. The chain links TRBV19 to TRBJ2-7; a possible D gene is TRBD1 (6 bases). Trimming left V 2 bases short and J 3 bases short, with 11 bases between. Germline V CDR1 and CDR2: LNHDA, SQIVND (reference sequence). The CDR3 runs to 14 residues. In DNA form, the CDR3 reads TGTGCCAGTAGTATACAGGGGAAGGGCTACGAGCAGTACTTC. It translates to CASSIQGKGYEQYF.